The rows below give T cell receptor beta chains drawn from one sample of a study of shared clonotypes between healthy human individuals. Libraries were prepared by immunoSEQ multiplex PCR; TCRdb keeps only in-frame clonotypes and omits some of them. The sample contains under 600,000 clones, approximately 97% of which appear only once. The sequencing input was naive CD4+ T cells sorted from blood. These receptors came from a woman in her twenties or thirties in good health. The CDR3 runs from the conserved cysteine through the conserved F or W. A D gene is named only where the DNA matches it firmly.

CDR3 protein	V gene	J gene	D gene
CASSPQGGNTEAFF	TRBV18	TRBJ1-1	-
CASSYSGTPLETQYF	TRBV6-5	TRBJ2-5	-
CASRPRTRTNSPLHF	TRBV6-5	TRBJ1-6	-
CASSLWGGGLGYTF	TRBV7-9	TRBJ1-2	-
CASSDSGPHHISGNTIYF	TRBV19	TRBJ1-3	-
CASSGASGDTDTQYF	TRBV6-1	TRBJ2-3	TRBD2
CASSFILAGAGSSYEQYF	TRBV7-8	-	TRBD2
CASSQVAADTQYF	TRBV14	TRBJ2-3	-
CASSSQGKITEAFF	TRBV7-6	TRBJ1-1	-
CASSKTGGDYGYTF	TRBV27	TRBJ1-2	TRBD1
CASWSTLGTRSYEQYF	TRBV25-1	TRBJ2-7	-
CASGLLSTDTQYF	TRBV2	TRBJ2-3	-
CASSPRQPEYYGYTF	TRBV18	TRBJ1-2	-
CASSLEPGGSNEQFF	TRBV11-2	TRBJ2-1	TRBD2
CASSGTGENQPQHF	TRBV19	TRBJ1-5	TRBD1
CASSSGGLEDTQYF	TRBV19	TRBJ2-3	-
CASRRDRVRGGYTF	TRBV5-8	TRBJ1-2	TRBD1
CASSVSFPDSSGNTIYF	TRBV9	TRBJ1-3	-
CSARQGVGGELFF	TRBV29-1	TRBJ2-2	TRBD1
CASSSQGTWGEVSYEQYF	TRBV11-2	TRBJ2-7	-
CASTREGGGRQTQYF	TRBV2	TRBJ2-5	TRBD2
CASSPTGAGNTIYF	TRBV4-1	TRBJ1-3	TRBD1
CSVEAWEEETQYF	TRBV29-1	TRBJ2-5	-
CASSLGGTSGELFF	TRBV7-9	TRBJ2-2	-
CAITRSGELFF	TRBV10-3	TRBJ2-2	-
CASSPRASGENEQFF	TRBV7-3	TRBJ2-1	-
CASSGTVYQPQHF	TRBV2	TRBJ1-5	-
CASSYSGTEETQYF	TRBV6-5	TRBJ2-5	TRBD1
CASTDIAGVPMGYNEQFF	TRBV28	TRBJ2-1	TRBD2
CASSLNPTRGNTGELFF	TRBV7-3	TRBJ2-2	-
CASGDGGGNEKLFF	TRBV2	TRBJ1-4	-
CASSLGGTGDYGYTF	TRBV7-8	TRBJ1-2	TRBD1
CASSSGYTLHF	TRBV7-9	TRBJ1-6	-
CASSLLAEQETQYF	TRBV6-1	TRBJ2-5	TRBD2